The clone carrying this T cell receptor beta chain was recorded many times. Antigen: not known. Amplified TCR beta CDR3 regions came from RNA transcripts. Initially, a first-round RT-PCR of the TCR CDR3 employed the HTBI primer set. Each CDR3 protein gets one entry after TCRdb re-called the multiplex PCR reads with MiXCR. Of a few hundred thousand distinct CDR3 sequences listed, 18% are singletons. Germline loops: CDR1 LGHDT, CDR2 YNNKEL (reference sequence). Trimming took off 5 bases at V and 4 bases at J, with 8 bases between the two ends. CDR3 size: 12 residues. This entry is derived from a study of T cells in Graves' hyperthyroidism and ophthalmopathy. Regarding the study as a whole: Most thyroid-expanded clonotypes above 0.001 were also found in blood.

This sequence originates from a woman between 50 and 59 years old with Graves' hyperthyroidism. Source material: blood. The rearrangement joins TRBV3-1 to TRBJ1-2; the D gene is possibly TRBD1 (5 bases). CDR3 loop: CASSIGTYGYTF. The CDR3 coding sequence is TGTGCCAGCAGCATAGGGACCTATGGCTACACCTTC.